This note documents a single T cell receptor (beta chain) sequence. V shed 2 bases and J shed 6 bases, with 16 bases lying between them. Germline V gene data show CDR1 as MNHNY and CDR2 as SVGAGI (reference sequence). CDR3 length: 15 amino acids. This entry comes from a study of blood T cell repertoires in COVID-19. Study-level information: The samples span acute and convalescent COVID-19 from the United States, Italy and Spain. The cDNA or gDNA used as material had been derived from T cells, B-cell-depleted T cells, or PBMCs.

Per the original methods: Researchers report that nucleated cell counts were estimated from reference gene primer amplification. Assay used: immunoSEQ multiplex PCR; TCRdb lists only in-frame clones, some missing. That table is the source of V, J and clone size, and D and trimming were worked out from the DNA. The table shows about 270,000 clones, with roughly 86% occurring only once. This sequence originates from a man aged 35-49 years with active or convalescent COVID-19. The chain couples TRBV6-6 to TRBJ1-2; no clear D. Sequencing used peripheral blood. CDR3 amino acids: CASSYSAPRFDGYTF. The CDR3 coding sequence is TGTGCCAGCAGTTACAGCGCGCCACGGTTCGATGGCTACACCTTC.